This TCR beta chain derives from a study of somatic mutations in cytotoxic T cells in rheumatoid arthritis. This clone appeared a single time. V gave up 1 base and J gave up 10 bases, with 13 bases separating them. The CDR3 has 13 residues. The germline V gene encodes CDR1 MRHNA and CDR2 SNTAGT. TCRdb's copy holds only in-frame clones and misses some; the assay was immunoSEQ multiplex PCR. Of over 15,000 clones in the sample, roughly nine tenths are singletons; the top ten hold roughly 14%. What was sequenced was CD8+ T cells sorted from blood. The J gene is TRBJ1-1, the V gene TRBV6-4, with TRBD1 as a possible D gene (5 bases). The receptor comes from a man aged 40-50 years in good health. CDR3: CASSDFYGGGAFF. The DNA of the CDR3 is TGTGCCAGCAGTGACTTTTATGGGGGGGGAGCTTTCTTT.